The present T cell receptor (beta chain) was sequenced within a study of shared clonotypes between healthy human individuals (TCRdb year 2020). General notes on the study: The cohort included three men and a couple of women between 18 and 49 years of age. The study deeply sequenced blood TCR repertoires of five healthy adults to estimate repertoire size and the extent of clonotype sharing between individuals. For each donor, CD4 naive and CD4 memory were each given three plates, CD8 naive was given two plates, and CD8 memory was given one plate. Each donor's leukapheresis produced roughly between roughly 0.85 and 10 billion PBMCs. Libraries were prepared and TCR repertoires were sequenced by different laboratories using diverse techniques, in order to increase sequencing depth and limit assay-specific biases. The paper's findings and limits, for the study overall: About 4.5% of naive CD4, approximately 3.7% of naive CD8, about 2.4% of memory CD4, and 0.35% to 0.4% of memory CD8 clonotypes were shared across several donors. Incomplete sequencing was indicated by rarefaction of sorted-subset datasets, despite the large sequencing depth. Compared with non-shared clonotypes, clonotypes shared by all four sorted-subset donors had higher generation probabilities. The genetic and exposure-history diversity represented was limited by the small number of donors. Pairwise subsampling indicated that sequencing depth was expected to affect the degree of clonotype sharing among donors. Sampling was restricted to blood, and TCR repertoires in tissues likely differ from the TCR repertoires found in blood. Naive subsets generally had larger estimated clonotype richness than memory subsets did.

The donors were healthy, HIV-negative adults who had no recently reported acute infections or vaccinations. Only Caucasian adults living in Nashville, Tennessee, USA were represented among the donors. Magnetic negative selection was used to enrich CD4+ T cells, after which naive cells were positively selected on CD45RA and the negative fraction became the memory subset. After blood collection by leukapheresis, PBMCs were isolated using Ficoll-Histopaque density gradient centrifugation and then cryopreserved in the vapor phase of liquid nitrogen. Analytical flow cytometry was used to check the purity and quantity of every magnetically sorted T cell population. Genomic DNA was isolated from every sorted fraction and measured by UV absorbance on a Nanodrop 2000c. A word on this clone: Its antigen target is currently unknown. No base quality values were provided; no much bigger clone lies one nucleotide off.

TCR CDR3 regions were amplified from genomic DNA by multiplex PCR using the deep immunoSEQ assay. For each cell subset, the extracted genomic DNA was distributed evenly across all wells of several immunoSEQ 96-well plates, and each plate served as one replicate. For sorted subsets, each replicate PCR was loaded with 200 ng genomic DNA, equivalent to about 30,000 T cell genomes. The purified libraries were quantified using a Qubit 3.0 fluorometer, sized with a Bioanalyzer 2100, and then quantified again using the KAPA Library Quantification kit. A separate single-read 150-cycle Illumina NextSeq 550 flow cell was used to sequence each immunoSEQ 96-well plate. On the study's bioinformatics: Because the immunoSEQ output included only junctional sequences and no quality scores, the filtering could not be the same as the filtering used for full-length reads. To assign V/J genes and CDR3, sequences were annotated using PyIR, a Python wrapper for IgBLAST v1.9, with IMGT germline references. Reads were removed for weak V/J assignments (E-value above 1e-6), missing CDR3, stop codons, out-of-frame junctions, or ambiguous translated residues. A V3J clonotype was defined by an identical inferred V gene, J gene, and CDR3 amino acid sequence. Percentage overlap between repertoires was calculated by dividing the number of shared unique clonotypes by the size of the smaller repertoire. Repertoire richness was assessed with RTK rarefaction, the Chao1 estimator, and Recon v2.1 estimates of unobserved clonotypes. For all TCRbeta clonotypes obtained by the gDNA method from a few donors, generation probabilities were computed with OLGA. The source is immuneACCESS, and TCRdb retained only in-frame sequences with V and J called. Part of the clones is not carried over; for the studies checked, unresolved V genes explain less than half of this, and the remainder is unexplained. That table gives V, J and clone size, and the DNA gave D and trimming. For this sample there are around 510,000 clones; around 96% appear just once. Approximately 0.06% of the sample is in the top ten clones.

The germline V gene gives CDR1 as ENHRY and CDR2 as SYGVKD. The CDR3 runs 15 amino acids, cysteine and phenylalanine included. Of the read, only the CDR3 DNA is kept; its 45 bases are in frame from base 1. V has 2 bases trimmed and J has 0 bases trimmed; junction bases matching no gene number 4. In this chain, TRBV10-3 is recombined with TRBJ2-7; 7 nucleotides in the junction match TRBD2. This clonotype originated in a woman in her thirties in good health. The specimen was naive CD4+ T cells sorted from blood. Taken with the paper, the label for cell subset or site translates to: CD45RA+ positively selected. The nucleotides are TGTGCCATCAGTGAGCGGGAGGCCACCTCCTACGAGCAGTACTTC. This codes for CAISEREATSYEQYF.